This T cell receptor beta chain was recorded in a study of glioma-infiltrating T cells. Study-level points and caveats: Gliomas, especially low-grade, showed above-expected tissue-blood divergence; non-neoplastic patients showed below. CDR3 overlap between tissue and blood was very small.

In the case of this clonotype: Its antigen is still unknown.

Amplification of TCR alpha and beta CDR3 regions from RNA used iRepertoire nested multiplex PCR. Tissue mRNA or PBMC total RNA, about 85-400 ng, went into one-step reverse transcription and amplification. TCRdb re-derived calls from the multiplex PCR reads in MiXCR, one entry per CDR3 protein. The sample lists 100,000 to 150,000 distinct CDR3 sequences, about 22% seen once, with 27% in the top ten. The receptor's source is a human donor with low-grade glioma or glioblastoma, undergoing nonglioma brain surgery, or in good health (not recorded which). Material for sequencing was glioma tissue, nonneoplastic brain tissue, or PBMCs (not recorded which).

CDR3 residues: CASSPLVRGGRETQYF. The CDR3 DNA is TGTGCCAGCAGCCCCCTCGTCCGGGGGGGCCGAGAGACCCAGTACTTC. This chain uses TRBV3-1 with TRBJ2-5, with TRBD2 matching 8 bases. Germline values: CDR1 LGHDT, CDR2 YNNKEL (reference sequence). V shed 4 bases and J 4 bases; nucleotides not matched to a gene: 11. This CDR3 spans 16 amino acids.